Below, one T cell receptor (beta chain) is given with its context. Its matching antigen is unknown. TCRdb called the reads again in MiXCR, with one record for every CDR3 protein. This sample has approximately 730,000 distinct CDR3 sequences, with 25% to 30% found just once. Per germline, CDR1 MGHRA and CDR2 YSYEKL. There are 15 residues in the CDR3. V was trimmed by 0 bases and J by 0 bases, leaving 7 bases between them. This entry comes from a study of T cell repertoires in cytomegalovirus infection. The origin of this receptor is a human donor in good health (CMV status not recorded). Some clones in this sample may be carry-over from other donors' samples. The genes are TRBV4-1 and TRBJ2-3, with unresolved D. The material sequenced was cultured CD8+ T cells from PBMCs, taken from culture after CMV antigen stimulation. CDR3 bases: TGCGCCAGCAGCCAAGAGGGGTCGAGCACAGATACGCAGTATTTT. Translated, it gives CASSQEGSSTDTQYF.